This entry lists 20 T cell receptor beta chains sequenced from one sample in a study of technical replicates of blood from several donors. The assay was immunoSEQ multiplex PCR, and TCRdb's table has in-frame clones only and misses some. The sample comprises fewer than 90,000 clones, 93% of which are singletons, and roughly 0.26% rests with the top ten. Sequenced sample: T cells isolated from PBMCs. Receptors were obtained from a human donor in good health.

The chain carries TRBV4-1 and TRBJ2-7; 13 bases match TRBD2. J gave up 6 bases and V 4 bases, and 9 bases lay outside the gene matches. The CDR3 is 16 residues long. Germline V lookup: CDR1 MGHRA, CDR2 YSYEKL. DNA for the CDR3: TGCGCCAGCAGCCTTGTGGAGGGACTAGCGGGATTCGAGCAGTACTTC. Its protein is CASSLVEGLAGFEQYF.

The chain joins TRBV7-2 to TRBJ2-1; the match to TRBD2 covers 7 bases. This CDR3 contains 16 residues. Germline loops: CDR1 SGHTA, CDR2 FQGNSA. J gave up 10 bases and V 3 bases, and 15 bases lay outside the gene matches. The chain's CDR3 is CASSFGAGESSREQFF. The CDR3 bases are TGTGCCAGCAGCTTTGGGGCGGGGGAGTCCTCAAGAGAGCAGTTCTTC. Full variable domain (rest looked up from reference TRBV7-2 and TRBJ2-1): GAGVSQSPSNKVTEKGKDVELRCDPISGHTALYWYRQSLGQGLEFLIYFQGNSAPDKSGLPSDRFSAERTGGSVSTLTIQRTQQEDSAVYLCASSFGAGESSREQFFGPGTRLTVL.

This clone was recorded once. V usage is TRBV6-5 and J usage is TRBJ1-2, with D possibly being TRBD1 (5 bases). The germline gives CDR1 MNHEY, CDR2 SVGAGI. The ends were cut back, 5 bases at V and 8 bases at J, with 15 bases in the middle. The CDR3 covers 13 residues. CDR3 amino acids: CASSADNLGGYTF. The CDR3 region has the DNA TGTGCCAGCAGTGCGGACAATCTAGGCGGCTACACCTTC.

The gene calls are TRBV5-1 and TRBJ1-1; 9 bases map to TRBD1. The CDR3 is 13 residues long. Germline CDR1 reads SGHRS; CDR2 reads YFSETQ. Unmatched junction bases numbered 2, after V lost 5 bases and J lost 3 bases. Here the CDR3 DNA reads TGCGCCAGCAGTCGGGACAGGGACACTGAAGCTTTCTTT. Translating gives CASSRDRDTEAFF.

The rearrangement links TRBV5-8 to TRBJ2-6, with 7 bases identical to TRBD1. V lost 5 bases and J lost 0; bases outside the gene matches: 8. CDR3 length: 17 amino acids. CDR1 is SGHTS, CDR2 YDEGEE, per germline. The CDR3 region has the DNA TGTGCCAGCAGGGACAGGTTAACTAGCTCTGGGGCCAACGTCCTGACTTTC. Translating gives CASRDRLTSSGANVLTF.

The DNA for the CDR3 is TGTGCCAGCACGATGAGCTCCTACGAGCAGTACTTC. Amino acids: CASTMSSYEQYF. The chain recombines TRBV6-1 with TRBJ2-7, with unresolved D. The germline V and J ends were trimmed by 7 bases and 0 bases, with 7 bases remaining between them. The CDR3 length is 12 residues. CDR1 and CDR2 (germline): MNHNS, SASEGT.

The CDR3 DNA reads TGTGCCAGCAGCTCGACAGGGGGCCAAGAGACCCAGTACTTC. Its translation: CASSSTGGQETQYF. The chain is built from TRBV9 and TRBJ2-5; 9 nucleotides agree with TRBD1. Germline trimming cut 4 bases from V and 1 base from J; bases unmatched to any gene: 2. There are 14 residues in the CDR3. From germline, CDR1 is SGDLS and CDR2 YYNGEE.

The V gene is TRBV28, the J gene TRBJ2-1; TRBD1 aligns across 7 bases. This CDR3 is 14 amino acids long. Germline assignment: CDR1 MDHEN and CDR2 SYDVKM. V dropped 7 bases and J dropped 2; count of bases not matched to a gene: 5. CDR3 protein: CASIEGAAYNEQFF. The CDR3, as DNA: TGTGCCAGCATTGAGGGGGCGGCCTACAATGAGCAGTTCTTC.

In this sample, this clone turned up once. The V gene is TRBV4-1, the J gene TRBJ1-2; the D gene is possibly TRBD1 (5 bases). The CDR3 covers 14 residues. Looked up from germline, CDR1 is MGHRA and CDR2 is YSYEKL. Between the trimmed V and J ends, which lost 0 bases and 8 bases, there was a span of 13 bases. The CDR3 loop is CASSQEGHPRGYTF. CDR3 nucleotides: TGCGCCAGCAGCCAAGAAGGACACCCTCGAGGCTACACCTTC.

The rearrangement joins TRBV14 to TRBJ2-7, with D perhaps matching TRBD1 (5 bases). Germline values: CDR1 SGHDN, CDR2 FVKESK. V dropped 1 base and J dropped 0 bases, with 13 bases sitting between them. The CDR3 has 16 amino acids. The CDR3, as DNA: TGTGCCAGCAGCCAAGGTTGGAAGGGGAACTCCTACGAGCAGTACTTC. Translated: CASSQGWKGNSYEQYF.

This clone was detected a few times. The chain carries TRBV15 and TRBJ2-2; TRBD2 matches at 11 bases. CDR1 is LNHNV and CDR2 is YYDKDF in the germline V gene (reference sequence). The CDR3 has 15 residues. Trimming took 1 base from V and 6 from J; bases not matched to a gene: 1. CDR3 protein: CATSRVAGGPGELFF. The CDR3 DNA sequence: TGTGCCACCAGCAGAGTAGCGGGAGGGCCCGGGGAGCTGTTTTTT. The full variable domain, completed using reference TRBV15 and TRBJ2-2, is DAMVIQNPRYQVTQFGKPVTLSCSQTLNHNVMYWYQQKSSQAPKLLFHYYDKDFNNEADTPDNFQSRRPNTSFCFLDIRSPGLGDTAMYLCATSRVAGGPGELFFGEGSRLTVL.

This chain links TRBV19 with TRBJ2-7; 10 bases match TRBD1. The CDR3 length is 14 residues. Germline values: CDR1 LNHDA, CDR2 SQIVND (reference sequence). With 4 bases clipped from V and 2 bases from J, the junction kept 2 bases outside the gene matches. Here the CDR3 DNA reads TGTGCCAGTAGTACCGGGACAGGGGCCTACGAGCAGTACTTC. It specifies CASSTGTGAYEQYF.

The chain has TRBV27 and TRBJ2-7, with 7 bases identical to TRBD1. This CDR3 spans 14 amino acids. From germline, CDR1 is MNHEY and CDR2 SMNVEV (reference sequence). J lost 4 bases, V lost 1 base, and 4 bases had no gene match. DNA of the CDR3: TGTGCCAGCAGTTTATACGGCAGGGGGTACGAGCAGTACTTC. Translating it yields CASSLYGRGYEQYF.

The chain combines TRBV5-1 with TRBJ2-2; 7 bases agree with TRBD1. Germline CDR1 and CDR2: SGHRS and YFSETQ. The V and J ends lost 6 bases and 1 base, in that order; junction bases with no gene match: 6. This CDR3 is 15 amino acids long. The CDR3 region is CASTNRQGNTGELFF. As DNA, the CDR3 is TGCGCCAGCACCAATAGACAGGGGAACACCGGGGAGCTGTTTTTT.

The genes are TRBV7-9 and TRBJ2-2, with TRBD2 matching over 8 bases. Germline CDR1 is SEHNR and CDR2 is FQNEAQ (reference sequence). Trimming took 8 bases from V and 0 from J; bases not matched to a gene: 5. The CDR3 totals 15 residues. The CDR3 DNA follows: TGTGCCAGCCCCCGCGGGAGGACGAACACCGGGGAGCTGTTTTTT. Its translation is CASPRGRTNTGELFF. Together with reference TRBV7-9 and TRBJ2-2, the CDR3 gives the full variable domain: DTGVSQNPRHKITKRGQNVTFRCDPISEHNRLYWYRQTLGQGPEFLTYFQNEAQLEKSRLLSDRFSAERPKGSFSTLEIQRTEQGDSAMYLCASPRGRTNTGELFFGEGSRLTVL.

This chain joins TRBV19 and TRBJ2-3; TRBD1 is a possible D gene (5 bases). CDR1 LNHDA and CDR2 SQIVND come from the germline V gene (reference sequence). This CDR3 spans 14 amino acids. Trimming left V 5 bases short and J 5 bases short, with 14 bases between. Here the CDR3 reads CASSDVGLGDTQYF. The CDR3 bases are TGTGCCAGTAGTGACGTGGGGCTCGGAGATACGCAGTATTTT.

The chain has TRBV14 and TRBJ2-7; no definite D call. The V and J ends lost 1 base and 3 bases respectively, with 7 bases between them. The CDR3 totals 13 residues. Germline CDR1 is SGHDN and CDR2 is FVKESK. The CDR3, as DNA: TGTGCCAGCAGCCAAGCAGACAACTACGAGCAGTACTTC. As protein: CASSQADNYEQYF.

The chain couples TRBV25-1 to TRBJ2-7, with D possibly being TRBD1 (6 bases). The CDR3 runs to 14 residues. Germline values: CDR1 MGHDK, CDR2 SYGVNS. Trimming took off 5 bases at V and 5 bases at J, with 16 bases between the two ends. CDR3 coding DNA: TGTGCCAGCAGTTTCGCCAGGGGATGGGACGAGCAGTACTTC. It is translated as CASSFARGWDEQYF.

CDR3 in DNA: TGCGCCAGCAGCTTGCAGCGGGCAACTAATGAAAAACTGTTTTTT. Translating gives CASSLQRATNEKLFF. The chain couples TRBV5-1 to TRBJ1-4; D remains unclear. Looked up from germline, CDR1 is SGHRS and CDR2 is YFSETQ. Trimming shortened V by 1 base and J by 0 bases, and 7 bases separated the two germline ends. The CDR3 has 15 amino acids.

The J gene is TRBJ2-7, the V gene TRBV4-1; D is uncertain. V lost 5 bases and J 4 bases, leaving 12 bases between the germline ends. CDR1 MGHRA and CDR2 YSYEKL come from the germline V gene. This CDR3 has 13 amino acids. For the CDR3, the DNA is TGCGCCAGCAGCGAGAGTCTCGGTTACGAGCAGTACTTC. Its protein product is CASSESLGYEQYF.